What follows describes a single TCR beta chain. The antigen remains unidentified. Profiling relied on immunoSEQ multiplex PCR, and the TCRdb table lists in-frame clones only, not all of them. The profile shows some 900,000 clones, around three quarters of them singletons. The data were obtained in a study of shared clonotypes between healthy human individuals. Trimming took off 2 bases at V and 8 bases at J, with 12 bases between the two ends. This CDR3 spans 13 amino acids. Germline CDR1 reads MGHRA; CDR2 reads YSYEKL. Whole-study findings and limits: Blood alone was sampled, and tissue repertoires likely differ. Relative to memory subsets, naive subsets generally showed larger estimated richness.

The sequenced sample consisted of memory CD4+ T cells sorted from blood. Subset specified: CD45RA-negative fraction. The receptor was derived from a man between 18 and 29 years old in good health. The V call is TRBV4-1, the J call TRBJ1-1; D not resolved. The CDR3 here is CASSQRAQNEAFF. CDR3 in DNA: TGCGCCAGCAGCCAAAGGGCACAGAACGAAGCTTTCTTT.